This T cell receptor beta chain appears in the sequencing data of a study of regulatory T cells in long-lasting Graves disease. The ends lost 5 bases at V and 3 bases at J; junction bases unmatched: 7. The germline V gene has CDR1 SGHAT and CDR2 FQNNGV. This CDR3 spans 14 amino acids. CDR3-region Arm-PCR and iRepertoire HTBI primers produced the TCR beta libraries. TCRdb called the multiplex PCR reads again in MiXCR, with one record for every CDR3 protein. The sample contains hundreds of thousands of distinct CDR3 sequences, under 20% of which appear only once. Worth noting for this clonotype: Antigen unknown.

Study conclusions and caveats: Since the sample size was small, accuracy may have been reduced. Favoring TRBV28, TRBJ1-2 and TRBJ2-5 was a feature seen in persistent disease.

Indicated time point: newly diagnosed GD, antithyroid drugs for less than 3 months. PBMC RNA was the source of the TCR library. This sample also belongs to another study, concerning T cells in Graves' hyperthyroidism and ophthalmopathy.

The sample consisted of peripheral blood mononuclear cells (PBMCs), taken at new diagnosis, from a patient treated with antithyroid drugs. This sequence originates from a woman in her twenties or thirties with Graves disease. The chain combines TRBV11-2 with TRBJ2-7, with 7 bases lining up with TRBD2. In DNA form, the CDR3 reads TGTGCCAGCAGCCCTCGGGGAGGGCGCTACGAGCAGTACTTC. Encoded protein: CASSPRGGRYEQYF.